These 15 T cell receptor beta chains share one sample of origin, sequenced in a study of prognosis after radiotherapy for stage I lung cancer. From genomic DNA, TCR beta CDR3 was amplified by two-round multiplex PCR. Round one of PCR was performed, and it used primers specific to each TRBV and TRBJ gene. TCRdb used MiXCR to reprocess the multiplex PCR reads, holding one entry per CDR3 protein. The sample gives fewer than 25,000 distinct CDR3 sequences, roughly 47% of which show up once; roughly a third is in the top ten. The starting material was PBMCs, obtained before or after stereotactic body radiation therapy (not recorded which). The receptor source for this set is a donor aged 50 or older with non-small cell lung cancer.

The V call is TRBV6-5, the J call TRBJ2-1; D call uncertain. There are 12 residues in the CDR3. Deletions cut 1 base from V and 9 bases from J, with 7 bases between. In germline, CDR1 is MNHEY, CDR2 SVGAGI. The CDR3 DNA reads TGTGCCAGCAGTTACTTGGGCTTTGAGCAGTTCTTC. Translating it yields CASSYLGFEQFF.

Concerning this clonotype: Germline and junction disagree at one end, which may indicate a read error. The chain employs TRBV6-1 and TRBJ2-3; D is perhaps TRBD1 (5 bases). CDR1 MNHNS and CDR2 SASEGT come from the germline V gene. This CDR3 is 15 amino acids long. CDR3 bases: TGTGCCAGCCGGATGGGGCAGGTGTTTACAGATGCGCAGTATTTT. Translating gives CASRMGQVFTDAQYF.

CDR3 sequence (DNA): TGTGCCACCAGCAGAGCTACAGGGTTGAGGACTGAAGCTTTCTTT. Its translation: CATSRATGLRTEAFF. The chain carries TRBV15 and TRBJ1-1, with D perhaps TRBD1 (6 bases). From germline, CDR1 is LNHNV and CDR2 YYDKDF (reference sequence). Between the trimmed V and J ends, which lost 1 base and 5 bases, there was a span of 14 bases. This CDR3 contains 15 residues.

This clonotype was picked up one time. This chain joins TRBV20-1 and TRBJ2-2, with D perhaps TRBD1 (6 bases). The CDR3 sequence is 14 residues long. Looked up from germline, CDR1 is DFQATT and CDR2 is SNEGSKA (reference sequence). V gave up 3 bases and J gave up 4 bases, with 12 bases separating them. The chain's CDR3 is CSARAGAGTGELFF. The DNA for the CDR3 is TGCAGTGCTAGGGCAGGGGCAGGCACCGGGGAGCTGTTTTTT.

CDR3: CASSTLGGGGASTDTQYF. The CDR3 nucleotides read TGTGCCAGCAGCACACTAGGGGGGGGGGGCGCTAGCACAGATACGCAGTATTTT. The chain uses TRBV9 and TRBJ2-3; possible D gene TRBD2, 7 bases. Germline-derived CDR1 and CDR2 are SGDLS and YYNGEE. CDR3 length: 18 amino acids. The V gene lost 4 bases and the J gene lost 0 bases, with 21 bases spanning the gap.

As to this clonotype: One end of the junction does not line up with germline, which may come from a read error. The V and J genes are TRBV24-1 and TRBJ2-5; no clear D gene. In germline, CDR1 is KGHDR, CDR2 SFDVKD. CDR3 size: 14 residues. CDR3 loop: CATGEPYSIETQYF. In DNA, the CDR3 is TGTGCCACCGGTGAACCGTACAGTATAGAGACCCAGTACTTC.

This clonotype was seen a few times. This sequence may be a read error, since a much larger clone differs from it by one base. V usage is TRBV4-3 and J usage is TRBJ2-5; 12 positions agree with TRBD2. The germline CDR1 and CDR2 sequences are LGHNA and YSLEER. After removal of 4 bases from V and 4 bases from J, the junction contained 10 bases not matched to a gene. The CDR3 contains 17 residues. The CDR3 DNA sequence: TGCGCCAGCAGCCGGGTTCACCAGGGACTAGCGGGAGAGACCCAGTACTTC. Protein product: CASSRVHQGLAGETQYF.

This clonotype came up once. The chain joins TRBV2 to TRBJ2-5; tentative D call: TRBD1 (6 bases). Per the germline V gene, CDR1 is SNHLY and CDR2 is FYNNEI. V lost 7 bases and J lost 3, with 12 bases in between. The length of the CDR3 is 13 residues. DNA of the CDR3: TGTGCCAGCATTTACGGACAGAAAGAGACCCAGTACTTC. Protein product: CASIYGQKETQYF. Looking up the rest from reference TRBV2 and TRBJ2-5 gives the full variable domain: EPEVTQTPSHQVTQMGQEVILRCVPISNHLYFYWYRQILGQKVEFLVSFYNNEISEKSEIFDDQFSVERPDGSNFTLKIRSTKLEDSAMYFCASIYGQKETQYFGPGTRLLVL.

In this sample, this clonotype turned up many times. The chain links TRBV2 to TRBJ2-2; D not resolved. This CDR3 is 12 amino acids long. Germline values: CDR1 SNHLY, CDR2 FYNNEI. The V gene lost 5 bases and the J gene lost 2 bases, with 3 bases spanning the gap. The CDR3 nucleotides read TGTGCCAGCAGTCGAAACACCGGGGAGCTGTTTTTT. It codes for CASSRNTGELFF.

The table lists this clonotype with many counts. The rearrangement joins TRBV5-4 to TRBJ2-2; no clear D. The germline gives CDR1 SGHNT, CDR2 YYREEE (reference sequence). The CDR3 is made up of 15 amino acids. Between the trimmed V and J ends, which lost 0 bases and 2 bases, there was a span of 8 bases. CDR3 nucleotide sequence: TGTGCCAGCAGCTTGGGGCGCGTAAACACCGGGGAGCTGTTTTTT. Translation gives CASSLGRVNTGELFF.

This chain uses TRBV12-3 or TRBV12-4 with TRBJ2-2; either TRBD1 or TRBD2 may fit D (5 bases each). The CDR3 has 15 amino acids. V dropped 6 bases and J dropped 1 base, with 12 bases sitting between them. CDR3 DNA sequence: TGTGCCAGCAGCTGGGGGATGGTGAACACCGGGGAGCTGTTTTTT. Residues: CASSWGMVNTGELFF.

This clonotype was detected ten times or more. This chain uses TRBV11-3 with TRBJ2-5; D might be TRBD1 (7 bases). The germline V gene has CDR1 SGHNT and CDR2 YENEEA. Trimming removed 10 bases at V and 5 bases at J, with 23 bases between. The length of the CDR3 is 15 residues. CDR3 in DNA: TGTGCCACAAGCCCCCGGCAGGGGGGCGGGGAGACCCAGTACTTC. It codes for CATSPRQGGGETQYF.

In this sample, this clonotype turned up a few times. A read error may be the cause here, since a much bigger clone is one base away. The V and J genes are TRBV19 and TRBJ2-5; D possibly corresponds to TRBD2 (5 bases). V was cut by 6 bases and J by 5 bases, with 13 bases left in between. The CDR3 sequence is 13 residues long. Germline V gene sequence: CDR1 LNHDA, CDR2 SQIVND (reference sequence). The chain's CDR3 is CASRISGEETQYF. The CDR3 DNA reads as TGTGCCAGTAGGATCTCCGGGGAGGAGACCCAGTACTTC.

Note on this clonotype: The DNA is omitted, as the CDR3 cannot be located on it reliably, and the CDR3 follows TCRdb's listing. The V gene is TRBV6-1, the J gene TRBJ2-1; the DNA was not compared with TRBD2, the D call given in the table. In germline, CDR1 is MNHNS, CDR2 SASEGT. The CDR3 extends over 20 residues, inclusive of both ends. CDR3 sequence: CASSEERLGLAVGPGNEHFF.

J is TRBJ2-2 and V is TRBV27, with a tentative D call TRBD1 (5 bases). The CDR3 has 16 residues. With 2 bases removed from V and 1 base from J, the gap between germline ends came to 11 bases. Germline values: CDR1 MNHEY, CDR2 SMNVEV (reference sequence). CDR3 DNA: TGTGCCAGCAGTTTACGGTACAGGATGAACACCGGGGAGCTGTTTTTT. It codes for CASSLRYRMNTGELFF.